The 17 T cell receptor beta chains below were found in one sample sequenced in a study of T-cell reconstitution after alpha-beta-depleted transplantation in children listed by TCRdb under 2016. To prepare the library, PCR was applied. Sequencing was carried out with an Illumina HiSeq 2500. TCR libraries were prepared with molecular barcoding, using unique molecular identifiers to normalize TCRbeta repertoire quantification. TCRdb redid the processing of the public reads, applying fastp at Q25 and MiXCR, and retained in-frame beta chains. All rows with the same CDR3 protein become a single entry with the most common DNA and genes. This sample comprises some 200,000 distinct CDR3 sequences, just over 14% of them detected only once. The ten largest clones capture under 15% of the sample. This material consisted of PBMCs from the stem cell graft donor, taken from the stem cell graft. These receptors came from a human donor who donated a stem cell graft to a child with acute lymphoblastic leukemia.

This clonotype was recorded at least ten times. This rearrangement joins TRBV14 to TRBJ2-7; D gene uncertain. Germline CDR1 is SGHDN and CDR2 is FVKESK. The CDR3 has 14 amino acids. Between the trimmed V and J ends, which lost 4 bases and 1 base, there was a span of 11 bases. The CDR3 bases are TGTGCCAGCAGCCGACCTCGCGGATCCTACGAGCAGTACTTC. Translating it yields CASSRPRGSYEQYF.

About this clonotype: One end of the junction does not line up with germline, which may come from a read error. The chain links TRBV5-6 to TRBJ2-4; TRBD1 agrees at 10 bases. CDR3 length: 19 amino acids. The germline V gene has CDR1 SGHDT and CDR2 YYEEEE. The CDR3 region has the DNA TGTGCCAACAGCTTGGAGTCGCGGACAGGGGGTAGAGCCAAAAACATTCAGTACTTC. Translated, it gives CANSLESRTGGRAKNIQYF. The full variable domain, completed using reference TRBV5-6 and TRBJ2-4, is DAGVTQSPTHLIKTRGQQVTLRCSPKSGHDTVSWYQQALGQGPQFIFQYYEEEERQRGNFPDRFSGHQFPNYSSELNVNALLLGDSALYLCANSLESRTGGRAKNIQYFGAGTRLSVL.

This clonotype was detected many times. This chain links TRBV6-1 with TRBJ1-6; 9 bases align to TRBD1. After removal of 3 bases from V and 8 bases from J, the junction contained 5 bases not matched to a gene. Germline-derived CDR1 and CDR2 are MNHNS and SASEGT. The CDR3 sequence is 15 residues long. CDR3 residues: CASSESGTGYSPLHF. The CDR3 coding sequence is TGTGCCAGCAGTGAGTCCGGGACAGGGTATTCACCCCTCCACTTT.

The sample holds many counts of this clonotype. The V and J genes are TRBV20-1 and TRBJ1-1; the D gene is possibly TRBD1 (5 bases). V shed 2 bases and J shed 4 bases, with 11 bases lying between them. Germline loops: CDR1 DFQATT, CDR2 SNEGSKA (reference sequence). CDR3 length equals 13 residues. This CDR3 is CSARRQGGTEAFF. CDR3 nucleotide sequence: TGCAGTGCTAGACGGCAGGGAGGCACTGAAGCTTTCTTT.

This clonotype came up a few times. The rearrangement links TRBV5-1 to TRBJ1-3; 8 bases fit TRBD1. The CDR3 is 18 amino acids. The J segment lost 0 bases and the V segment lost 0 bases, leaving 8 bases of the junction unmatched. CDR1 is SGHRS, CDR2 YFSETQ, per germline. CDR3 sequence (DNA): TGCGCCAGCAGCTTGGTTCGGACAGGGACGTCCTCTGGAAACACCATATATTTT. Translating gives CASSLVRTGTSSGNTIYF.

The chain has TRBV19 and TRBJ1-1, with D hard to call. Germline CDR1 is LNHDA and CDR2 is SQIVND (reference sequence). The CDR3 sequence is 14 residues long. The germline V and J ends were trimmed by 1 base and 1 base, with 7 bases remaining between them. The CDR3 sequence: CASSIGSRNTEAFF. DNA for the CDR3: TGTGCCAGTAGTATAGGTTCTCGGAACACTGAAGCTTTCTTT.

DNA for the CDR3: TGTGCCAGCTCACCGAGTGGAGAAGGGTACGGGGATGGCTACACCTTC. Translating it yields CASSPSGEGYGDGYTF. The chain couples TRBV18 to TRBJ1-2; D unresolved. The V and J ends lost 3 bases and 6 bases respectively, with 20 bases between them. The germline V gene has CDR1 KGHSH and CDR2 LQKENI. The CDR3 is made up of 16 amino acids.

There are many counts of this clonotype. V and J are TRBV12-3 or TRBV12-4 and TRBJ2-3; possible D gene TRBD2, 5 bases. V lost 3 bases and J lost 4, with 11 bases in between. CDR3 length equals 14 residues. DNA of the CDR3: TGTGCCAGCAGTTTTGTTAGCGCCGCAGATACGCAGTATTTT. Amino acid sequence: CASSFVSAADTQYF.

The chain joins TRBV3-1 to TRBJ1-5, with 10 bases lining up with TRBD1. In germline, CDR1 is LGHDT, CDR2 YNNKEL (reference sequence). The length of the CDR3 is 17 residues. The V segment lost 0 bases and the J segment 4 bases; nucleotides outside the gene matches: 6. The CDR3 sequence: CASSQDLGTGVNQPQHF. The CDR3 DNA reads TGTGCCAGCAGCCAAGATCTCGGGACAGGGGTGAATCAGCCCCAGCATTTT.

Only a few counts were recorded for this clonotype. The rearrangement uses TRBV5-1 and TRBJ2-5; D is ambiguous. The germline V gene has CDR1 SGHRS and CDR2 YFSETQ. V was shortened by 2 bases and J by 4 bases, with 6 bases between the two germline ends. The length of the CDR3 is 12 residues. DNA for the CDR3: TGCGCCAGCAGCTTCAGTCGAGAGACCCAGTACTTC. Translating gives CASSFSRETQYF. Full variable domain (rest looked up from reference TRBV5-1 and TRBJ2-5): KAGVTQTPRYLIKTRGQQVTLSCSPISGHRSVSWYQQTPGQGLQFLFEYFSETQRNKGNFPGRFSGRQFSNSRSEMNVSTLELGDSALYLCASSFSRETQYFGPGTRLLVL.

This clonotype was seen repeatedly, ten times or more. This chain joins TRBV24-1 and TRBJ1-2, with D perhaps matching TRBD1 (5 bases). In germline, CDR1 is KGHDR, CDR2 SFDVKD. V dropped 4 bases and J dropped 3 bases, with 8 bases sitting between them. The CDR3 has 13 amino acids. CDR3 in amino acids: CATSEGRDYGYTF. The CDR3 DNA follows: TGTGCCACCAGTGAGGGCAGGGACTATGGCTACACCTTC.

This clonotype was seen many times. J is TRBJ1-4 and V is TRBV6-1, with D possibly matching TRBD1 (5 bases). The CDR3 runs to 14 residues. With 5 bases removed from V and 0 bases from J, the gap between germline ends came to 7 bases. Germline-derived CDR1 and CDR2 are MNHNS and SASEGT. The CDR3 loop is CASSMTATNEKLFF. The CDR3 nucleotides read TGTGCCAGCAGTATGACAGCAACTAATGAAAAACTGTTTTTT.

Many counts were recorded for this clonotype. This chain uses TRBV7-9 with TRBJ2-2, with TRBD2 as a possible D gene (5 bases). The CDR3 sequence is 14 residues long. Germline V gene data show CDR1 as SEHNR and CDR2 as FQNEAQ (reference sequence). Trimming removed 5 bases from V and 5 bases from J, with 12 bases in between. The CDR3 nucleotides read TGTGCCAGCAGCCCGTCGGGGAGTACCGGGGAGCTGTTTTTT. This gives the protein CASSPSGSTGELFF. The variable domain in full, completed from reference TRBV7-9 and TRBJ2-2, reads DTGVSQNPRHKITKRGQNVTFRCDPISEHNRLYWYRQTLGQGPEFLTYFQNEAQLEKSRLLSDRFSAERPKGSFSTLEIQRTEQGDSAMYLCASSPSGSTGELFFGEGSRLTVL.

This clonotype has at least ten counts. This CDR3 is CASSQQENHGELFF. The CDR3, as DNA: TGCGCCAGCAGCCAGCAGGAGAATCACGGGGAGCTGTTTTTT. The chain carries TRBV4-1 and TRBJ2-2; D is undetermined. V was clipped by 3 bases and J by 7 bases, with 12 bases between them. Per the germline V gene, CDR1 is MGHRA and CDR2 is YSYEKL. This CDR3 region has 14 residues.

Many counts were recorded for this clonotype. V and J are TRBV5-1 and TRBJ2-1; D remains ambiguous. Deletions cut 5 bases from V and 0 bases from J, with 9 bases between. Looked up from germline, CDR1 is SGHRS and CDR2 is YFSETQ. The CDR3 has 14 residues. The CDR3 sequence is CASSVTGSYNEQFF. The CDR3, as DNA: TGCGCCAGCAGTGTGACCGGCTCCTACAATGAGCAGTTCTTC.

This clonotype came up many times. The chain uses TRBV3-1 and TRBJ2-7; a possible D gene is TRBD2 (5 bases). V dropped 3 bases and J dropped 5 bases, with 14 bases sitting between them. Germline CDR1 reads LGHDT; CDR2 reads YNNKEL (reference sequence). There are 14 residues in the CDR3. The CDR3 DNA reads as TGTGCCAGCAGCCACCTGAGCGGCTTCCACGAGCAGTACTTC. Translating it yields CASSHLSGFHEQYF.

This clonotype was seen a handful of times. The chain carries TRBV27 and TRBJ1-6; TRBD1 matches 11 bases. Losses at the gene ends were 2 bases for V and 10 bases for J; bases not matched to a gene: 10. The CDR3 runs 17 residues. Germline lookup yields CDR1 MNHEY and CDR2 SMNVEV (reference sequence). CDR3 residues: CASSLRGTGGGRSPLHF. The DNA of the CDR3 is TGTGCCAGCAGTTTACGTGGGACAGGGGGTGGACGGTCACCCCTCCACTTT.